The T cell receptor beta chain under discussion was sequenced for a study of T cell responses to AZD1222 COVID-19 vaccine (dated by TCRdb to the early 2020s). About the study as a whole: AZD1222 recipients with second doses at about 4 weeks or about 12 weeks were pooled, because spike-specific TCR depth and breadth did not differ between schedules. Enrollment into the trials was organized by age into subgroups of 18-55, 56-69 and 70-plus years, and those subgroups contained roughly 150, 30 and 60 TCR-sequenced participants, respectively. A total of 230 to 250 trial participants underwent TCR sequencing, of whom roughly 210 had received two doses of AZD1222 and approximately 25 had received two doses of the MenACWY control vaccine. Findings and caveats that apply to the study as a whole: Conclusions about previously exposed vaccinees are limited because only a handful of AZD1222 recipients were SARS-CoV-2 seropositive at baseline. The whole spike protein was spanned by vaccine-associated CD4 TCRs, and dominant responses were seen in regions 160-218 and 743-854. Most participants were white British and females outnumbered males, and the authors suggested that clonal diversity may have been underestimated. The 56-69-year group was small, and its depth increase did not reach significance, likely because of low power. No day 14 peak-response samples were available, so repertoires were characterized only after the peak T cell response. Reportedly, close to half of the unique spike-specific TCRs recognized epitopes lying outside the regions that are mutated in the B.1.351 and B.1.1.7 variants. After two AZD1222 doses, both the breadth and the depth of spike-specific TCRs were significantly higher than at day 0 and than in MenACWY recipients.

Sample time point, as interpreted from the label and publication: baseline before first vaccination. Vaccinee samples were obtained from the UK trials COV001 and COV002, which included a single-blind randomized controlled phase 2/3 trial of AZD1222 (ChAdOx1 nCoV-19) in healthy adults. For TCRbeta chain sequencing, PBMC samples from trial participants were taken at day 0 and at day 28 after the second dose. Notes on this clone: Its antigen is still unknown. Per-nucleotide qualities are absent, and no much larger clonotype sits a single base away.

Its CDR3 holds 12 amino acids, cysteine through phenylalanine. CDR3 DNA is the only sequence kept; it has 36 bases, read in frame from the first base. Based on the germline V gene (reference sequence), the CDR1 and CDR2 sequences are GTSNPN and SVGIG. Trimming costs V 2 bases and J 1 base, and their ends lie 5 bases apart. The CDR3 regions of human TCRbeta chains were analyzed by immunosequencing. In the authors' own workflow: Repertoire TCRs were matched against a reference library of SARS-CoV-2-specific TCRs generated with the MIRA antigen-specificity platform. Breadth was defined as the fraction of unique TCRs that were SARS-CoV-2-associated, and depth was defined as the fraction of total T cells that were SARS-CoV-2-associated. Using the MIRA data, each spike-specific TCR was assigned both to the spike region to which the TCR was reactive and to a CD4 or CD8 class. Log10-transformed breadth and depth values were compared by one-way ANOVA with Sidak's multiple comparisons tests. Held by TCRdb, this immuneACCESS table contains in-frame sequences only and omits some clones. Under half of the omission traces to an unresolved V gene where checked; the cause of the rest is unknown. For V, J and clone size, that table is used; D and trimming come from the DNA. The sample includes around 79,000 clones, with around 88% observed a single time. 20% of the sample is taken by the ten largest.

The sequenced sample was peripheral blood, obtained on day 0 of AZD1222 vaccination. The source is an adult in good health. Here the chain combines TRBV30 and TRBJ2-5, with the D gene uncertain. CDR3 loop: CAWSLSQETQYF. The DNA reads as follows: TGTGCCTGGAGTCTCTCCCAAGAGACCCAGTACTTC.